These 9 T cell receptor beta chains originate from one sample sequenced in a study of blood T cell repertoires in COVID-19. Some clones are missing from TCRdb's copy, which holds only in-frame ones; the method was immunoSEQ multiplex PCR. The sample contains just over 150,000 clones, around 93% of which appear only once. The sequenced sample was peripheral blood. The receptors here all came from a man aged 30 to 45 with COVID-19, enrolled during active disease.

In its sample, this clone was seen once. The rearrangement uses TRBV5-1 and TRBJ2-3, with 10 positions matching TRBD2. V trimming: 3 bases; J trimming: 5 bases; junction bases outside the gene matches: 3. The CDR3 runs to 14 residues. Germline V lookup: CDR1 SGHRS, CDR2 YFSETQ. As DNA, the CDR3 is TGCGCCAGCAGCTGGACTAGCGGAGGAGATACGCAGTATTTT. It encodes CASSWTSGGDTQYF. Full variable domain (missing parts from reference TRBV5-1 and TRBJ2-3): KAGVTQTPRYLIKTRGQQVTLSCSPISGHRSVSWYQQTPGQGLQFLFEYFSETQRNKGNFPGRFSGRQFSNSRSEMNVSTLELGDSALYLCASSWTSGGDTQYFGPGTRLTVL.

This chain uses TRBV15 with TRBJ2-5, with a weak D call TRBD2 (5 bases). Germline values: CDR1 LNHNV, CDR2 YYDKDF (reference sequence). Trimming removed 0 bases at V and 5 bases at J, with 10 bases between. The CDR3 sequence is 14 residues long. In DNA form, the CDR3 reads TGTGCCACCAGCAGAGAGCGGGTAGCGGAGACCCAGTACTTC. It translates to CATSRERVAETQYF.

J is TRBJ1-4 and V is TRBV2; TRBD1 might be the D (5 bases). The germline gives CDR1 SNHLY, CDR2 FYNNEI. With 3 bases removed from V and 8 bases from J, the gap between germline ends came to 19 bases. This CDR3 is 16 amino acids long. CDR3 residues: CASSESGGTFEEKLFF. CDR3 sequence (DNA): TGTGCCAGCAGTGAGTCGGGGGGGACCTTCGAAGAAAAACTGTTTTTT.

The chain combines TRBV7-8 with TRBJ2-5; tentative D call: TRBD1 (5 bases). CDR1 is SGHVS, CDR2 FQNEAQ, per germline. This CDR3 has 14 residues. Trimming removed 1 base from V and 3 bases from J, with 9 bases in between. The CDR3 nucleotides read TGTGCCAGCAGCTTAGGGGCAGGGAAAGAGACCCAGTACTTC. Protein sequence: CASSLGAGKETQYF.

J is TRBJ2-7 and V is TRBV19, with a possible D match to TRBD1 (5 bases). Deletions cut 2 bases from V and 0 bases from J, with 11 bases between. The CDR3 has 15 amino acids. Looked up from germline, CDR1 is LNHDA and CDR2 is SQIVND (reference sequence). The CDR3 loop is CASSIKGQSSYEQYF. The CDR3 DNA reads TGTGCCAGTAGTATAAAGGGGCAATCCTCCTACGAGCAGTACTTC. Filled out from reference TRBV19 and TRBJ2-7, the complete variable domain reads DGGITQSPKYLFRKEGQNVTLSCEQNLNHDAMYWYRQDPGQGLRLIYYSQIVNDFQKGDIAEGYSVSREKKESFPLTVTSAQKNPTAFYLCASSIKGQSSYEQYFGPGTRLTVT.

This clone has just one count. This chain joins TRBV29-1 and TRBJ2-7; D is perhaps TRBD2 (7 bases). V lost 0 bases and J 5 bases, leaving 17 bases between the germline ends. Germline V gives CDR1 SQVTM, CDR2 ANQGSEA. The CDR3 is 15 amino acids. The CDR3 spells CSVEDQQAGAHEQYF. The CDR3 DNA sequence: TGCAGCGTTGAAGATCAACAGGCGGGGGCCCACGAGCAGTACTTC.

The gene calls are TRBV9 and TRBJ1-1; possible D gene TRBD1, 6 bases. Trimming took 4 bases from V and 3 from J, leaving 13 bases between them. Germline values: CDR1 SGDLS, CDR2 YYNGEE. The CDR3 consists of 14 residues. CDR3 protein: CASSTQGLDTEAFF. CDR3 nucleotides: TGTGCCAGCAGCACGCAGGGGTTAGACACTGAAGCTTTCTTT.

V and J are TRBV24-1 and TRBJ2-1, with 8 bases identical to TRBD1. Per germline, CDR1 KGHDR and CDR2 SFDVKD. With 1 base clipped from V and 0 bases from J, the junction kept 1 base outside the gene matches. The CDR3 contains 16 residues. The CDR3 nucleotides read TGTGCCACCAGTGATTTTACAGGGGGCTCCTACAATGAGCAGTTCTTC. This sequence encodes CATSDFTGGSYNEQFF.

This chain links TRBV28 with TRBJ1-2; the match to TRBD1 covers 12 bases. The CDR3 has 17 residues. V trimming: 2 bases; J trimming: 4 bases; junction bases outside the gene matches: 8. Germline-derived CDR1 and CDR2 are MDHEN and SYDVKM. The CDR3 protein is CASSLRWDRGPIYGYTF. In DNA, the CDR3 is TGTGCCAGCAGTTTACGATGGGACAGGGGGCCTATCTATGGCTACACCTTC.